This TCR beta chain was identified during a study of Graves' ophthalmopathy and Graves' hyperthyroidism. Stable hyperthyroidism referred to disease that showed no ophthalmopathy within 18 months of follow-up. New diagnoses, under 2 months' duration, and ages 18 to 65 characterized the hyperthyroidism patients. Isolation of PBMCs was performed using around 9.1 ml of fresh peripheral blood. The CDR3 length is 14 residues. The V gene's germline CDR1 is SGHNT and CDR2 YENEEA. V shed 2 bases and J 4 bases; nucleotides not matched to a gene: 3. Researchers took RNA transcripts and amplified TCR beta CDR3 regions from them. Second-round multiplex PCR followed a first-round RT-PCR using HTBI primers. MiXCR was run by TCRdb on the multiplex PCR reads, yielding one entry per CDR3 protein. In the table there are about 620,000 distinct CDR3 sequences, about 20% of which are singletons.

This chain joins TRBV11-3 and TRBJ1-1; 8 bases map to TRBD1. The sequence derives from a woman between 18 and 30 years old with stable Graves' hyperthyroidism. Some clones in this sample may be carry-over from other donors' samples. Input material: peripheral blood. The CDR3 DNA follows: TGTGCCAGCAGCTTACACAGGGGGTCCACTGAAGCTTTCTTT. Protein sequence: CASSLHRGSTEAFF.